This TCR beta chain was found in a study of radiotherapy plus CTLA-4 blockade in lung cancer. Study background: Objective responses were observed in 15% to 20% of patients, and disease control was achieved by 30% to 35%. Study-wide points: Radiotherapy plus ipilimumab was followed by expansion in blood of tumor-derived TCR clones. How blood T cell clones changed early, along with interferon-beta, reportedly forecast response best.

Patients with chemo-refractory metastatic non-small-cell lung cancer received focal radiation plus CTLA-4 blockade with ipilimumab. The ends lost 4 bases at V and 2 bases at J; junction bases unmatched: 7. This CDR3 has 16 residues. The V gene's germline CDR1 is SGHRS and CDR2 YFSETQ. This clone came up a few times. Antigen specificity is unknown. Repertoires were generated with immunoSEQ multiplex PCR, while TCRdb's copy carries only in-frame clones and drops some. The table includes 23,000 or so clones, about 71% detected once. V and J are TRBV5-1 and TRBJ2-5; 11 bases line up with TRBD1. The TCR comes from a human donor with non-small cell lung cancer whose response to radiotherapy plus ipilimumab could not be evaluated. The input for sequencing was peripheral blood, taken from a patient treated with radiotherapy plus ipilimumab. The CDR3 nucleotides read TGCGCCAGCAGCGGGGGGACAGGGGGTTATCAAGAGACCCAGTACTTC. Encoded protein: CASSGGTGGYQETQYF.